What follows is one T cell receptor beta chain and its context. No patient escaped relapse after autologous stem cell transplantation, and brentuximab vedotin exposure varied. The CDR3 length is 12 residues. The V end was cut by 6 bases, the J end by 8 bases, with 11 bases between. CDR1 and CDR2 (germline): SGHTA, FQGNSA. These data belong to a study of PD-1 blockade in classical Hodgkin lymphoma. Sequenced by immunoSEQ multiplex PCR; TCRdb stores in-frame clones only, minus some. This table has approximately 100,000 clones, around nine tenths appearing once. The source was peripheral blood mononuclear cells (PBMCs), collected before the second cycle of nivolumab. V is TRBV7-2 and J is TRBJ2-1; perhaps TRBD1 as D (6 bases). This receptor was obtained from a human donor with classical Hodgkin lymphoma. This CDR3 is CASRATGDEQFF. CDR3 in DNA: TGTGCCAGCAGAGCGACAGGTGATGAGCAGTTCTTC.